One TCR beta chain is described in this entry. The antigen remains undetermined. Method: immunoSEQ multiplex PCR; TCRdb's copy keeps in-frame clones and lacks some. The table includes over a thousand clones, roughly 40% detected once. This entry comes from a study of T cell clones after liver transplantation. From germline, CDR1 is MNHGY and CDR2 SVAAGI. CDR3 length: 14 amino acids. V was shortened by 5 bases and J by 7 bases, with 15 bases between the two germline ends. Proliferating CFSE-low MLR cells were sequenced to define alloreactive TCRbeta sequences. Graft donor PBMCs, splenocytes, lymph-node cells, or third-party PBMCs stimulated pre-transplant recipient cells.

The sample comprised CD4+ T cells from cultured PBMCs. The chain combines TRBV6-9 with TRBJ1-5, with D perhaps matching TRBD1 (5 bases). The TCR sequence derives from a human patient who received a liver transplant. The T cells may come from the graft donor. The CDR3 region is CASSGGISGQPQHF. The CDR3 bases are TGTGCCAGCAGTGGGGGGATATCAGGGCAGCCCCAGCATTTT.